This T cell receptor (beta chain) came from a study of cytomegalovirus exposure and HLA in healthy donors. Study-level information: In an earlier analysis, 95 million to 140 million unique TCR beta sequences were found from 150 million to 200 million T cells.

Findings of the study overall: Later on, an analysis showed TCR association rates differing by HLA locus, with DRB1 the most and HLA-C the fewest.

The PCR had 60 Vbeta and 13 Jbeta primers. Clones were read by immunoSEQ multiplex PCR, and TCRdb kept only the in-frame ones, dropping some. The data show approximately 120,000 clones, with 73% seen just once and under 5.5% held by the top ten. Details on this clone: The antigen is not known.

The germline V gene encodes CDR1 LGHNA and CDR2 YNFKEQ. The V gene lost 1 base and the J gene lost 6 bases, with 10 bases spanning the gap. The CDR3 sequence is 13 residues long. This TCR came from a man in his sixties in good health and CMV-seropositive. Sequenced material: PBMCs. This chain links TRBV4-2 with TRBJ2-7; a possible D gene is TRBD1 (5 bases). CDR3 region: CASSQGMGREQYF. The CDR3 DNA is TGTGCCAGCAGCCAAGGGATGGGGCGCGAGCAGTACTTC.